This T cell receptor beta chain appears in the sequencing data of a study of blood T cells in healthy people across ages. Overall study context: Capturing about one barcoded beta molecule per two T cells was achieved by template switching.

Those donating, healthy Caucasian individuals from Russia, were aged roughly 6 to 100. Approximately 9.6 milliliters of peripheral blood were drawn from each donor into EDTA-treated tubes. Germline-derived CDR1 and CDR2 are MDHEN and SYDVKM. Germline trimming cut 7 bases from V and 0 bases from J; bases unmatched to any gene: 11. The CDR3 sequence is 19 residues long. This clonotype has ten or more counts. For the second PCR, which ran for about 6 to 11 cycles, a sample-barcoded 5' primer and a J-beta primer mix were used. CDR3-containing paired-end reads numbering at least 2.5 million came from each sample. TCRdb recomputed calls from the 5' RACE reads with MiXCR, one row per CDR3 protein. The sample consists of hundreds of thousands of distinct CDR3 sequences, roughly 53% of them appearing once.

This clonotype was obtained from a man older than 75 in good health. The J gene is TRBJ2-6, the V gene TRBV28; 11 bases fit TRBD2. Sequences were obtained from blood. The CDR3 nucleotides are TGTGCCAGCACCCCCCTGCGGACTAGCGGGCTCTCTGGGGCCAACGTCCTGACTTTC. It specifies CASTPLRTSGLSGANVLTF.